The source of this T cell receptor beta chain is a study of T cells after yellow fever vaccination. Study-wide results and limits: Most clones from primary vaccination resurfaced after the booster (approximately 96% CD4, about 91% CD8).

TCRdb re-analysed the 5' RACE reads in MiXCR, keeping a single row per CDR3 protein. The table includes fewer than 100,000 distinct CDR3 sequences, 8.9% detected once. The germline V gene has CDR1 SGDLS and CDR2 YYNGEE. Trimming took 0 bases from V and 5 from J; bases not matched to a gene: 8. This CDR3 region has 16 residues. The sequencing here drew on CD8+ T cells not binding an NS4B(214-222) dextramer, sorted from PBMCs, taken roughly 15 days after the first yellow fever vaccination. The sequence derives from a man between 18 and 29 years old who received the YFV17D yellow fever vaccine. The chain couples TRBV9 to TRBJ2-3; 8 bases match TRBD2. CDR3 in DNA: TGTGCCAGCAGCGTAGCTGACGGGGGGGCTGAAGATACGCAGTATTTT. Its protein is CASSVADGGAEDTQYF.